The clone carrying this TCR beta chain has only one observation. What it binds is not known. Both 60 Vbeta primers and 13 Jbeta primers went into the PCR. Libraries were prepared by immunoSEQ multiplex PCR; TCRdb keeps only in-frame clonotypes and omits some of them. This sample has under 110,000 clones, with 60% to 75% found just once. This record comes from a study of cytomegalovirus exposure and HLA in healthy donors. Study-level points and caveats: A link between a missense DCLRE1C variant and TCR beta V- and J-gene trimming emerged from a later analysis.

Trimming shortened V by 1 base and J by 4 bases, and 14 bases separated the two germline ends. Germline CDR1 is MGHRA and CDR2 is YSYEKL. This CDR3 has 15 amino acids. The sequenced sample consisted of PBMCs. This rearrangement joins TRBV4-1 to TRBJ2-7; D unclear. This sequence was found in a male donor in good health and CMV-seropositive. As DNA, the CDR3 is TGCGCCAGCAGCCAAGGAGGTAATAGAGGATACGAGCAGTACTTC. Protein: CASSQGGNRGYEQYF.